This TCR beta chain was found in a study of blood T cell repertoires in COVID-19. Study in general: Spain, Italy and the United States supplied samples that represented acute and convalescent COVID-19. Nucleic acid was either cDNA or gDNA, and it came from T cells, B-cell-depleted T cells, or PBMCs.

The CDR3 extends over 12 amino acids. Trimming took 5 bases from V and 9 from J, leaving 11 bases between them. CDR1 and CDR2 (germline): LNHDA, SQIVND (reference sequence). Original methodology: Cell counts per sample came from amplifying reference gene primers. The protocol was immunoSEQ multiplex PCR, while the TCRdb copy is restricted to in-frame clones and leaves out a portion. The V and J calls and clone size are taken from that table; D and trimming were inferred from the DNA. Of about 34,000 clones detected, over 85% appear once; the ten largest clones hold 4.5% to 6.5%. The V and J genes are TRBV19 and TRBJ2-1, with D perhaps TRBD2 (5 bases). The specimen was peripheral blood. The receptor was derived from a human donor in a cohort sampled during active COVID-19. CDR3 DNA sequence: TGTGCCAGTAGTGCTAGCCCCCGTGAGCAGTTCTTC. This gives the protein CASSASPREQFF.